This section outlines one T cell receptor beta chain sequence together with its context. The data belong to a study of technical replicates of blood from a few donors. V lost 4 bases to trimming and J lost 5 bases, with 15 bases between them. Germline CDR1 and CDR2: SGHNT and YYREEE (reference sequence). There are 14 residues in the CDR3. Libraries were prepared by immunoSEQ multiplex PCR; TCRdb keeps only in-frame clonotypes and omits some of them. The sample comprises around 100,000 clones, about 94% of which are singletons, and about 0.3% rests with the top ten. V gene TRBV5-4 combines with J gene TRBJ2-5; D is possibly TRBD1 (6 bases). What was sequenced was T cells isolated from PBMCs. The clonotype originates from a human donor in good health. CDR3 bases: TGTGCCAGCAGCCACCCACAGGGATACGAGACCCAGTACTTC. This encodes CASSHPQGYETQYF.